The clone carrying this T cell receptor (beta chain) has more than one count but fewer than ten. This sample was included in a study of regulatory T cells in long-lasting Graves disease. Building the TCR beta libraries relied on iRepertoire HTBI primers, and CDR3 regions underwent Arm-PCR. Via MiXCR, TCRdb re-called the multiplex PCR reads, giving one row per CDR3 protein. The table includes about 500,000 distinct CDR3 sequences, more than 10% detected once. There are 14 residues in the CDR3. Germline CDR1 and CDR2: DFQATT and SNEGSKA (reference sequence). Time point defined: newly diagnosed GD, antithyroid drugs for less than 3 months. PBMCs were the source of the RNA used for TCR sequencing. In addition, the sample was reused for a study of T cells in Graves' hyperthyroidism and ophthalmopathy.

The sequence was collected from a woman aged 30 to 39 with Graves disease. V gene TRBV20-1 combines with J gene TRBJ2-5; TRBD2 matches at 11 bases. The DNA end is a closer match to TRBJ2-1, so the J assignment may be wrong. Sequencing used peripheral blood mononuclear cells (PBMCs), obtained at new diagnosis, from a patient treated with antithyroid drugs. CDR3 region: CSAGTSGGGNEQFF. CDR3 DNA sequence: TGCAGTGCTGGGACTAGCGGTGGGGGGAATGAGCAGTTCTTC.